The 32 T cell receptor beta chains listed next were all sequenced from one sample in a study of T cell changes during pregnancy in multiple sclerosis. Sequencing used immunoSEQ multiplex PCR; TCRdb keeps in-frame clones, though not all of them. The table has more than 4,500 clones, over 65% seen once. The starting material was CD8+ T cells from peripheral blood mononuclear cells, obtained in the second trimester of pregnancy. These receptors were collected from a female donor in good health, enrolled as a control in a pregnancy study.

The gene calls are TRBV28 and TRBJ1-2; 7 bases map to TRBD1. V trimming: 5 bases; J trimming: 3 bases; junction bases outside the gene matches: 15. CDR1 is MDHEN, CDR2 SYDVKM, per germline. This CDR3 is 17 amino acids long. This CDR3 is CASSPPRGRNPDYGYTF. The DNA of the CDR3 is TGTGCCAGCAGTCCCCCGAGGGGGCGCAATCCGGACTATGGCTACACCTTC.

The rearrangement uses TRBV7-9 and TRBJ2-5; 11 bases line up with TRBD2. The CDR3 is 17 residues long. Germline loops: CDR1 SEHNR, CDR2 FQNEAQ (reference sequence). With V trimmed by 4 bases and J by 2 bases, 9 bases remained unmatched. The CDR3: CASSSTGLADLQETQYF. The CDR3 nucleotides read TGTGCCAGCAGCTCAACGGGACTAGCGGACTTACAAGAGACCCAGTACTTC.

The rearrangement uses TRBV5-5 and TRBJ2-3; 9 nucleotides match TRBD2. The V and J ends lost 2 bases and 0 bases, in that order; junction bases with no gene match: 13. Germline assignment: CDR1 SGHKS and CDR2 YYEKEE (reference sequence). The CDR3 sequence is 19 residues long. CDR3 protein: CASSFRAPGLAPSTDTQYF. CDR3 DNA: TGTGCCAGCAGCTTCAGAGCCCCGGGACTAGCTCCCAGCACAGATACGCAGTATTTT. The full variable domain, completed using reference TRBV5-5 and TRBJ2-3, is DAGVTQSPTHLIKTRGQQVTLRCSPISGHKSVSWYQQVLGQGPQFIFQYYEKEERGRGNFPDRFSARQFPNYSSELNVNALLLGDSALYLCASSFRAPGLAPSTDTQYFGPGTRLTVL.

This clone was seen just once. CDR3 sequence (DNA): TGTGCCAGCAGTCGACAGGGTCTGAACACTGAAGCTTTCTTT. It yields the protein CASSRQGLNTEAFF. V usage is TRBV2 and J usage is TRBJ1-1, with 7 bases fitting TRBD1. The germline V gene encodes CDR1 SNHLY and CDR2 FYNNEI. V lost 5 bases and J lost 0; bases outside the gene matches: 3. The CDR3 spans 14 residues.

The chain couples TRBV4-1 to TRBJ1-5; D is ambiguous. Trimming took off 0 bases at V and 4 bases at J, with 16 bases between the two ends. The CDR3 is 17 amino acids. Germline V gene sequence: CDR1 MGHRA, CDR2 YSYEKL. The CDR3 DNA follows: TGCGCCAGCAGCCAAGAGGCCTTGCAGGTCCTTAATCAGCCCCAGCATTTT. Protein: CASSQEALQVLNQPQHF.

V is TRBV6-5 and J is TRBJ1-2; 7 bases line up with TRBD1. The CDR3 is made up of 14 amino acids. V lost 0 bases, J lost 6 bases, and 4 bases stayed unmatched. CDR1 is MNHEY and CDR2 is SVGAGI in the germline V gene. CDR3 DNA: TGTGCCAGCAGTTACTCGTCAGGGGGTGATGGCTACACCTTC. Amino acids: CASSYSSGGDGYTF.

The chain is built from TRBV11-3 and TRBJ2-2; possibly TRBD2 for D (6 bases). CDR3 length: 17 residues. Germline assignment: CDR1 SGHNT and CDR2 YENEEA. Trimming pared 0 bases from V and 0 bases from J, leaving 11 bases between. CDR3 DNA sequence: TGTGCCAGCAGCTTAGATCCGAGCGGGTCGAACACCGGGGAGCTGTTTTTT. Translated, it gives CASSLDPSGSNTGELFF.

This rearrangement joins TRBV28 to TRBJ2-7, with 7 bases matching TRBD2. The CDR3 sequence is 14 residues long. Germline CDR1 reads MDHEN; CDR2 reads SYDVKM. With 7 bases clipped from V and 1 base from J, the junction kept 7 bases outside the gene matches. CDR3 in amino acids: CASTLAVLSYEQYF. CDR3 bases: TGTGCCAGCACTCTAGCGGTTCTTTCCTACGAGCAGTACTTC.

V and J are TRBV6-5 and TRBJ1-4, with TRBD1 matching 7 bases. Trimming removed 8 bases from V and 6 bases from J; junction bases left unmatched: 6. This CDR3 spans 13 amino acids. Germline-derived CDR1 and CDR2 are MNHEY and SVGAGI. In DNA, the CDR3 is TGTGCCAGCGGTCAGGGACAGCATGAAAAACTGTTTTTT. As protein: CASGQGQHEKLFF.

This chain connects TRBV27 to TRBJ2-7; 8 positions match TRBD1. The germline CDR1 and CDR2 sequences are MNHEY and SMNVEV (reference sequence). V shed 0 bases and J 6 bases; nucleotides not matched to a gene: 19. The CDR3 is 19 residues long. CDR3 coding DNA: TGTGCCAGCAGTTTATCGGTATCTTTGGCCAGGGGGCGTGAAGGCGAGCAGTACTTC. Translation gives CASSLSVSLARGREGEQYF.

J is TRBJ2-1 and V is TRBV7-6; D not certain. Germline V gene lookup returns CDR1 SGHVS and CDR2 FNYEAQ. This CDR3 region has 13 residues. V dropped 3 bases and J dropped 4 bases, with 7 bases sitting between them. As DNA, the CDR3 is TGTGCCAGCAGCTTCGGAGCATACAATGAGCAGTTCTTC. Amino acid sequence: CASSFGAYNEQFF.

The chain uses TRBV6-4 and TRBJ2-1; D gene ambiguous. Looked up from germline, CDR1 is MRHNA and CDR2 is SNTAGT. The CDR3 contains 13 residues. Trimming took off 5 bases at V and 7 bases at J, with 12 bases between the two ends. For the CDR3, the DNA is TGTGCCAGCAGTCCCCAGCCGGAGAATGAGCAGTTCTTC. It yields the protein CASSPQPENEQFF.

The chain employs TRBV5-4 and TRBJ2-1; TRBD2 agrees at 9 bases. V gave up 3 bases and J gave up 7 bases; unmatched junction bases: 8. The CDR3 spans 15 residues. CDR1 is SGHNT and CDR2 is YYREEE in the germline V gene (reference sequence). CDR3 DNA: TGTGCCAGCAGCTCTTTAGCGGGAGAGGGTAATGAGCAGTTCTTC. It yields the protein CASSSLAGEGNEQFF.

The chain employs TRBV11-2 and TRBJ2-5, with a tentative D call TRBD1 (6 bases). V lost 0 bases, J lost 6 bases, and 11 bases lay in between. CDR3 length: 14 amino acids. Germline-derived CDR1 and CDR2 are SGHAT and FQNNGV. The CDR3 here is CASSLEGRGKTQYF. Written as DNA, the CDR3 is TGTGCCAGCAGCTTAGAAGGCAGGGGAAAGACCCAGTACTTC.

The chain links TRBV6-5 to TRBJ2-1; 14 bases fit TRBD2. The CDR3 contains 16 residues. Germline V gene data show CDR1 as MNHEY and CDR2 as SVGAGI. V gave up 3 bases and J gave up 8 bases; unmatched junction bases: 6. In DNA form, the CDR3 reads TGTGCCAGCAGTTATACCGGGACTAGCGGGAGTGATGAGCAGTTCTTC. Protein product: CASSYTGTSGSDEQFF.

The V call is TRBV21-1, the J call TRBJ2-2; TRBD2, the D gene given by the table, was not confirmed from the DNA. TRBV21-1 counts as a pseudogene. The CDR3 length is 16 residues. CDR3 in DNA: TGTGCCAGCAGCGCCCGTGGAGGGATCGGGACCGGGGAGCTGTTTTTT. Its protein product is CASSARGGIGTGELFF.

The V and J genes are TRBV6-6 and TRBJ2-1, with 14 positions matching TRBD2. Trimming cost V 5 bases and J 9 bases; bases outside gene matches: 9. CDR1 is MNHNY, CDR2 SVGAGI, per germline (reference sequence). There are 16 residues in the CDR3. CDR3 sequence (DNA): TGTGCCAGCAGTCTGACTAGCGGGAGGGAGGGCTGTGAGCAGTTCTTC. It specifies CASSLTSGREGCEQFF.

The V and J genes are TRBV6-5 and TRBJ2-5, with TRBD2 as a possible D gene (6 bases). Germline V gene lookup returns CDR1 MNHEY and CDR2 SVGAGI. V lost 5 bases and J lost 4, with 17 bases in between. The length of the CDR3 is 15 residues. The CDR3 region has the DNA TGTGCCAGCAGTGGCGGGACTTACCCCATAGAGACCCAGTACTTC. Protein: CASSGGTYPIETQYF.

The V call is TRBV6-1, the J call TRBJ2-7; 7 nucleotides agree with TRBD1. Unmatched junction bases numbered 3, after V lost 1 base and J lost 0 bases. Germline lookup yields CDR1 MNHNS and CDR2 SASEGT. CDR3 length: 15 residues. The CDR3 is CASSEVGDSSYEQYF. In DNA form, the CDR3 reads TGTGCCAGCAGTGAAGTTGGGGACAGCTCCTACGAGCAGTACTTC.

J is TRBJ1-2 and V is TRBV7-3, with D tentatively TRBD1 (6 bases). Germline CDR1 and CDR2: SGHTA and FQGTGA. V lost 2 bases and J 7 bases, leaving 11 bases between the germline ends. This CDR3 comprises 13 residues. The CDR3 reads CASSLGGAGGYTF. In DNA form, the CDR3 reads TGTGCCAGCAGCTTAGGGGGCGCCGGTGGCTACACCTTC.

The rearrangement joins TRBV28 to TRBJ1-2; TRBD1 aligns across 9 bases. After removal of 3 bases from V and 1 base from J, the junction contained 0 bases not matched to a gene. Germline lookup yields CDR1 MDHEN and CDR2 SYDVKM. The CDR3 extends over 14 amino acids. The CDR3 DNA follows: TGTGCCAGCAGTTTGGGACAGGGTAACTATGGCTACACCTTC. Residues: CASSLGQGNYGYTF.

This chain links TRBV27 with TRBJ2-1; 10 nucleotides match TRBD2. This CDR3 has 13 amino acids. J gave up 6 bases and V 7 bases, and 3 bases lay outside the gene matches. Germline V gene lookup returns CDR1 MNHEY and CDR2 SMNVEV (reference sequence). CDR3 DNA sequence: TGTGCCAGCATCGCTAGCGGGAGCAATGAGCAGTTCTTC. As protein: CASIASGSNEQFF.

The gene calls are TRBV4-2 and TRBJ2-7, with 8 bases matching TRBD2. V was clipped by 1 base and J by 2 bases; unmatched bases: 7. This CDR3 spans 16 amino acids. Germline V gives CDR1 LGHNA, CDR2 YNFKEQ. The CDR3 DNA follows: TGTGCCAGCAGCCAAGTAGAGGATAGCGGGACCTACGAGCAGTACTTC. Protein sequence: CASSQVEDSGTYEQYF.

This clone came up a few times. The CDR3 sequence is CATSGGDRGSGANVLTF. The CDR3 DNA reads as TGTGCCACCAGCGGAGGGGACAGGGGCTCTGGGGCCAACGTCCTGACTTTC. The V call is TRBV15, the J call TRBJ2-6, with 10 bases aligning to TRBD1. The CDR3 spans 17 residues. Looked up from germline, CDR1 is LNHNV and CDR2 is YYDKDF (reference sequence). V was pared by 5 bases and J by 0 bases, with 4 bases of the junction left unmatched.

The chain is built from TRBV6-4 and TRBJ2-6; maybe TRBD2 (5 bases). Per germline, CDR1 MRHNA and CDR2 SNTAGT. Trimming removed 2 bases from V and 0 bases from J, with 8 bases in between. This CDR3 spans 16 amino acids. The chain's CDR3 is CASSDGSLSGANVLTF. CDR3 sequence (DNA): TGTGCCAGCAGTGACGGGAGTCTCTCTGGGGCCAACGTCCTGACTTTC.

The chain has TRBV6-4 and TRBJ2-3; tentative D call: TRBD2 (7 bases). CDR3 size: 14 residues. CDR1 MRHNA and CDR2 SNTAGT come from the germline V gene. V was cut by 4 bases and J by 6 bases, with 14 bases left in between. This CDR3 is CASSAGGGADTQYF. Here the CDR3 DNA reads TGTGCCAGCAGTGCGGGCGGGGGCGCGGATACGCAGTATTTT.

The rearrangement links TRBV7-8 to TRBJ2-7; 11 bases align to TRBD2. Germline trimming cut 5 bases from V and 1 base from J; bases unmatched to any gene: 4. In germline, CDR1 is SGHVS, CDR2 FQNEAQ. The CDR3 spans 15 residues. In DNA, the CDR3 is TGTGCCAGCAGCGTAGGGACTAGCGGTTCCTACGAGCAGTACTTC. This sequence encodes CASSVGTSGSYEQYF.

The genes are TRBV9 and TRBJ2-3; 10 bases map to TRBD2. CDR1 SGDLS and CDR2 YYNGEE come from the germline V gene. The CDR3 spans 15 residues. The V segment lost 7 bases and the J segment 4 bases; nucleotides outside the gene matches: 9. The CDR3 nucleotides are TGTGCCAGCTCTTCTAGCGGGAGAGGCGCAGATACGCAGTATTTT. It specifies CASSSSGRGADTQYF. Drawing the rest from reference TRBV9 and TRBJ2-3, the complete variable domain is DSGVTQTPKHLITATGQRVTLRCSPRSGDLSVYWYQQSLDQGLQFLIQYYNGEERAKGNILERFSAQQFPDLHSELNLSSLELGDSALYFCASSSSGRGADTQYFGPGTRLTVL.

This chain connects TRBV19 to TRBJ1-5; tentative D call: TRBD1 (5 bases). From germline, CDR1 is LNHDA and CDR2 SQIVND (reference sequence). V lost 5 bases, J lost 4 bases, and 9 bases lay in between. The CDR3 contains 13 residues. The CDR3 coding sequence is TGTGCCAGTAGTTTTGGGGGGAATCAGCCCCAGCATTTT. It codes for CASSFGGNQPQHF.

The CDR3 DNA sequence: TGTGCCAGCAGCTTCACAGGGCCCCTCTCCTACGAGCAGTACTTC. It is translated as CASSFTGPLSYEQYF. The chain employs TRBV5-4 and TRBJ2-7; D might be TRBD1 (6 bases). V lost 2 bases and J lost 0, with 12 bases in between. Germline V lookup: CDR1 SGHNT, CDR2 YYREEE (reference sequence). The CDR3 is 15 residues long.

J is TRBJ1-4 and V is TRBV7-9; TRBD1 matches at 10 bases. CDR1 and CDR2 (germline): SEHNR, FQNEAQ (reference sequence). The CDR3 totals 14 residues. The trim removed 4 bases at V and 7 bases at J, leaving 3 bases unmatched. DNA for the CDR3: TGTGCCAGCAGCTCGACAGGGGGCCGTGAAAAACTGTTTTTT. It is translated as CASSSTGGREKLFF.

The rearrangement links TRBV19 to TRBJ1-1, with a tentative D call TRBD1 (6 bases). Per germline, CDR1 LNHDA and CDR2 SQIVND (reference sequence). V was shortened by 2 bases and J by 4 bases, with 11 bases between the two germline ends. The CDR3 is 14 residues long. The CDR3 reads CASSITQGFTEAFF. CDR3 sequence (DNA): TGTGCCAGTAGTATAACACAGGGCTTCACTGAAGCTTTCTTT.